The 13 T cell receptor beta chains reported below all come from one sample, sequenced in a study of cytomegalovirus exposure and HLA in healthy donors. It was with 60 Vbeta and 13 Jbeta primers that the PCR ran. Measured with immunoSEQ multiplex PCR; TCRdb has only the in-frame clones, and not every one. The sample includes approximately 160,000 clones, 81% seen only once; the top ten take 1.3%. Specimen: PBMCs. The receptors were sampled from a man in his forties or fifties in good health and CMV-seropositive.

The chain links TRBV18 to TRBJ1-2; 7 bases line up with TRBD1. Germline V CDR1 and CDR2: KGHSH, LQKENI. This CDR3 has 17 amino acids. The V gene end was trimmed by 3 bases and the J gene end by 4 bases; junction bases not matched to a gene: 14. The CDR3 spells CASSPGLGTDSLYGYTF. Written as DNA, the CDR3 is TGTGCCAGCTCACCGGGTCTCGGGACAGATTCCCTCTATGGCTACACCTTC.

The gene calls are TRBV7-9 and TRBJ1-2; 8 bases are a match to TRBD1. Germline trimming cut 5 bases from V and 5 bases from J; bases unmatched to any gene: 4. From germline, CDR1 is SEHNR and CDR2 FQNEAQ (reference sequence). The CDR3 length is 13 residues. CDR3 in amino acids: CASSPRQGYGYTF. The CDR3 DNA reads TGTGCCAGCAGCCCCAGACAGGGGTATGGCTACACCTTC.

This sequence joins TRBV10-3 and TRBJ1-2; 8 bases match TRBD1. Losses at the gene ends were 2 bases for V and 6 bases for J; bases not matched to a gene: 17. Germline V gene lookup returns CDR1 ENHRY and CDR2 SYGVKD. The CDR3 has 18 residues. The CDR3, as DNA: TGTGCCATCAGTGAGGGAATACACACCCGGACAGGGCCCAATGGCTACACCTTC. This gives the protein CAISEGIHTRTGPNGYTF.

This clone is a singleton in its sample. The rearrangement links TRBV19 to TRBJ1-4, with TRBD1 matching over 10 bases. V was clipped by 3 bases and J by 6 bases; unmatched bases: 4. CDR1 and CDR2 from the germline V gene are LNHDA and SQIVND (reference sequence). This CDR3 spans 15 amino acids. The CDR3 DNA follows: TGTGCCAGTAGTATCTTTGGGACAGGGGATGAAAAACTGTTTTTT. Its translation is CASSIFGTGDEKLFF.

The genes are TRBV15 and TRBJ1-3; D might be TRBD1 (5 bases). V lost 0 bases and J 2 bases, leaving 11 bases between the germline ends. The CDR3 contains 16 residues. Germline lookup yields CDR1 LNHNV and CDR2 YYDKDF (reference sequence). CDR3 nucleotide sequence: TGTGCCACCAGCAGAGATGGGGGGAGGACTGGAAACACCATATATTTT. Protein sequence: CATSRDGGRTGNTIYF.

This clone was observed a handful of times. This CDR3 is CASSGALDTGELFF. CDR3 coding DNA: TGTGCCAGCAGTGGGGCGCTGGACACCGGGGAGCTGTTTTTT. V and J are TRBV6-4 and TRBJ2-2; no reliable D call. Germline CDR1 and CDR2: MRHNA and SNTAGT. The V end lost 4 bases, the J end lost 3 bases, and 9 bases lay between the germline ends. The CDR3 consists of 14 residues.

The chain is built from TRBV5-1 and TRBJ2-5; 9 positions agree with TRBD1. The DNA matches TRBJ2-7 better at its end, which makes the J call doubtful. The CDR3 is 14 residues long. CDR1 SGHRS and CDR2 YFSETQ come from the germline V gene. CDR3 nucleotides: TGCGCCAGCAGCTTCGGGACAGGGTCCTACGAGCAGTACTTC. Its translation: CASSFGTGSYEQYF.

The chain carries TRBV2 and TRBJ2-3; TRBD2 matches at 10 bases. The CDR3 is 17 residues long. The V gene's germline CDR1 is SNHLY and CDR2 FYNNEI. The ends lost 5 bases at V and 4 bases at J; junction bases unmatched: 12. The CDR3 protein is CASSPSSLAGAADTQYF. Written as DNA, the CDR3 is TGTGCCAGCAGTCCGTCAAGTCTAGCGGGGGCAGCAGATACGCAGTATTTT. Complete variable domain (other parts from reference TRBV2 and TRBJ2-3): EPEVTQTPSHQVTQMGQEVILRCVPISNHLYFYWYRQILGQKVEFLVSFYNNEISEKSEIFDDQFSVERPDGSNFTLKIRSTKLEDSAMYFCASSPSSLAGAADTQYFGPGTRLTVL.

The chain uses TRBV5-1 and TRBJ2-7; a possible D gene is TRBD2 (5 bases). V was clipped by 0 bases and J by 0 bases, with 10 bases between them. The CDR3 has 15 residues. The germline gives CDR1 SGHRS, CDR2 YFSETQ. DNA of the CDR3: TGCGCCAGCAGCTTGGTGGGAGCCCTCTCCTACGAGCAGTACTTC. It translates to CASSLVGALSYEQYF.

This clone was seen a handful of times. This chain uses TRBV5-5 with TRBJ2-7; TRBD2 aligns across 7 bases. After removal of 4 bases from V and 7 bases from J, the junction contained 11 bases not matched to a gene. The CDR3 totals 14 residues. The germline V gene has CDR1 SGHKS and CDR2 YYEKEE (reference sequence). This chain's CDR3 is CASSLRLASREQYF. CDR3 DNA sequence: TGTGCCAGCAGCCTTAGACTAGCATCTCGGGAGCAGTACTTC. Full variable domain (outside the CDR3, taken from reference TRBV5-5 and TRBJ2-7): DAGVTQSPTHLIKTRGQQVTLRCSPISGHKSVSWYQQVLGQGPQFIFQYYEKEERGRGNFPDRFSARQFPNYSSELNVNALLLGDSALYLCASSLRLASREQYFGPGTRLTVT.

This clone was observed a handful of times. The chain couples TRBV7-8 to TRBJ1-2, with a weak D call TRBD1 (5 bases). Trimming stripped 2 bases from V and 7 bases from J, with 14 bases between. CDR3 size: 14 residues. Germline lookup yields CDR1 SGHVS and CDR2 FQNEAQ. The chain's CDR3 is CASSLFDEGVGYTF. The CDR3, as DNA: TGTGCCAGCAGCTTATTCGACGAAGGGGTTGGCTACACCTTC. The whole variable domain, remainder taken from reference TRBV7-8 and TRBJ1-2, is GAGVSQSPRYKVAKRGQDVALRCDPISGHVSLFWYQQALGQGPEFLTYFQNEAQLDKSGLPSDRFFAERPEGSVSTLKIQRTQQEDSAVYLCASSLFDEGVGYTFGSGTRLTVV.

The chain joins TRBV6-1 to TRBJ2-7; TRBD1 aligns across 8 bases. Germline CDR1 reads MNHNS; CDR2 reads SASEGT. V dropped 6 bases and J dropped 1; count of bases not matched to a gene: 8. The CDR3 loop spans 15 amino acids. CDR3 in amino acids: CASRRGTGASYEQYF. The CDR3 DNA reads as TGTGCCAGCAGGCGAGGGACAGGCGCATCCTACGAGCAGTACTTC.

The chain joins TRBV18 to TRBJ1-1; D is uncertain. Germline V gives CDR1 KGHSH, CDR2 LQKENI. The V gene lost 2 bases and the J gene lost 1 base, with 8 bases spanning the gap. CDR3 length equals 14 residues. The DNA of the CDR3 is TGTGCCAGCTCACCATCCCACAGGAACACTGAAGCTTTCTTT. Its translation is CASSPSHRNTEAFF.